Each of the 22 T cell receptor beta chains below was sequenced from the same sample in a study of shared clonotypes between healthy human individuals. Only in-frame clones appear in the TCRdb table, and some are missing; sequencing was by immunoSEQ multiplex PCR. Of about 2,100,000 clones listed, 90% to 95% are singletons. Naive CD8 cells lacked CD45RO, underwent positive selection for CCR7 and left out terminally differentiated effector memory CD45RA+ cells. Material: naive CD8+ T cells from PBMCs. The receptors here all came from a man aged 18-30 years in good health. Some clones in this sample may be carry-over from other donors' samples.

The V call is TRBV27, the J call TRBJ2-2; 7 bases map to TRBD1. V was clipped by 0 bases and J by 5 bases; unmatched bases: 12. This CDR3 is built from 18 residues. Germline assignment: CDR1 MNHEY and CDR2 SMNVEV (reference sequence). CDR3 bases: TGTGCCAGCAGTTTATCGACAGGGCCCCACTCGATGACCGGGGAGCTGTTTTTT. This gives the protein CASSLSTGPHSMTGELFF.

The rearrangement joins TRBV19 to TRBJ1-1; D perhaps matches TRBD1 (6 bases). The V end was cut by 5 bases, the J end by 1 base, with 14 bases between. Germline loops: CDR1 LNHDA, CDR2 SQIVND (reference sequence). There are 15 residues in the CDR3. The DNA for the CDR3 is TGTGCCAGTAGTTTTTTACCGGGACAGAACACTGAAGCTTTCTTT. Protein: CASSFLPGQNTEAFF.

The chain uses TRBV28 and TRBJ1-5, with 7 bases identical to TRBD1. The CDR3 loop spans 15 amino acids. Trimming cost V 7 bases and J 2 bases; bases outside gene matches: 8. Germline V CDR1 and CDR2: MDHEN, SYDVKM. The CDR3 region has the DNA TGTGCCAGCACCACAGAAGACAGGGGCAATCAGCCCCAGCATTTT. Translating it yields CASTTEDRGNQPQHF.

There are a few counts of this clone. One end of the junction fails to match germline, which may point to a read error. The gene calls are TRBV28 and TRBJ1-3; the D is unclear. Germline V gene sequence: CDR1 MDHEN, CDR2 SYDVKM. This CDR3 has 11 residues. CDR3 nucleotide sequence: TGTGCCAGCAGCTACGGAACAGAGATGCATTTT. Translating gives CASSYGTEMHF.

This rearrangement joins TRBV11-2 to TRBJ2-5, with 11 bases that match TRBD1. There are 17 residues in the CDR3. With V trimmed by 0 bases and J by 3 bases, 6 bases remained unmatched. Germline CDR1 SGHAT, CDR2 FQNNGV. CDR3 loop: CASSLDLRTGGEETQYF. CDR3 DNA sequence: TGTGCCAGCAGCTTAGATCTAAGGACAGGGGGCGAAGAGACCCAGTACTTC.

The V call is TRBV7-9, the J call TRBJ2-7; 9 bases line up with TRBD1. The CDR3 totals 16 residues. Looked up from germline, CDR1 is SEHNR and CDR2 is FQNEAQ (reference sequence). J was trimmed by 2 bases and V by 1 base; bases with no gene match: 6. CDR3 DNA: TGTGCCAGCAGCTTAGGGGTCGGACAGGGGACCTACGAGCAGTACTTC. Translating gives CASSLGVGQGTYEQYF. The variable domain in full, with the rest retrieved from reference TRBV7-9 and TRBJ2-7, is DTGVSQNPRHKITKRGQNVTFRCDPISEHNRLYWYRQTLGQGPEFLTYFQNEAQLEKSRLLSDRFSAERPKGSFSTLEIQRTEQGDSAMYLCASSLGVGQGTYEQYFGPGTRLTVT.

The rearrangement uses TRBV11-3 and TRBJ2-1; 11 bases are shared with TRBD1. Germline assignment: CDR1 SGHNT and CDR2 YENEEA. The CDR3 loop spans 16 amino acids. V trimming: 1 base; J trimming: 8 bases; junction bases outside the gene matches: 7. Here the CDR3 reads CASSLGTGGRGDEQFF. The CDR3, as DNA: TGTGCCAGCAGCTTAGGGACAGGGGGCAGGGGCGATGAGCAGTTCTTC.

The chain is built from TRBV13 and TRBJ2-1; the D gene is possibly TRBD1 (6 bases). There are 13 residues in the CDR3. CDR1 PRHDT and CDR2 FYEKMQ come from the germline V gene (reference sequence). V shed 6 bases and J shed 10 bases, with 16 bases lying between them. The CDR3 nucleotides read TGTGCCAGCAGGGGACAAAGGGGCGAGGAGCAGTTCTTC. This encodes CASRGQRGEEQFF.

The CDR3 nucleotides are TGTGCCAGCAGTTTTCTTCAGGGGCTACAAGAGACCCAGTACTTC. It translates to CASSFLQGLQETQYF. This chain uses TRBV28 with TRBJ2-5, with D possibly being TRBD1 (6 bases). The CDR3 is 15 residues long. Trimming took 3 bases from V and 2 from J, leaving 13 bases between them. Germline V CDR1 and CDR2: MDHEN, SYDVKM.

The chain uses TRBV28 and TRBJ1-2; D is ambiguous. V was cut by 6 bases and J by 0 bases, with 17 bases left in between. CDR3 length equals 16 residues. Germline V gene lookup returns CDR1 MDHEN and CDR2 SYDVKM. The CDR3 loop is CASSIILTRSNYGYTF. In DNA, the CDR3 is TGTGCCAGCAGCATCATATTAACAAGATCTAACTATGGCTACACCTTC.

This sequence joins TRBV4-1 and TRBJ2-2, with 12 bases matching TRBD2. Germline-derived CDR1 and CDR2 are MGHRA and YSYEKL. Trimming removed 0 bases from V and 6 bases from J; junction bases left unmatched: 11. This CDR3 spans 19 amino acids. The CDR3 spells CASSQESTSGRIGSGELFF. The CDR3 nucleotides are TGCGCCAGCAGCCAAGAATCGACTAGCGGGAGAATAGGGTCCGGGGAGCTGTTTTTT.

As regards this clone: Within the sample, other DNA sequences also encode this same CDR3. The chain is built from TRBV5-1 and TRBJ2-7, with 7 bases aligning to TRBD1. CDR1 and CDR2 from the germline V gene are SGHRS and YFSETQ. Trimming removed 2 bases from V and 5 bases from J; junction bases left unmatched: 1. The CDR3 sequence is 12 residues long. The CDR3, as DNA: TGCGCCAGCAGCTTAGGGGGCCACGAGCAGTACTTC. This sequence encodes CASSLGGHEQYF.

Turning to this clone: This sample includes further DNA sequences coding for the same CDR3. The chain is built from TRBV28 and TRBJ1-1; D is ambiguous. V gave up 6 bases and J gave up 7 bases, with 9 bases separating them. Germline lookup yields CDR1 MDHEN and CDR2 SYDVKM. This CDR3 spans 11 amino acids. CDR3 sequence: CASSLLGEAFF. The CDR3 DNA reads as TGTGCCAGCAGCCTACTGGGTGAAGCTTTCTTT.

This chain joins TRBV15 and TRBJ2-1; TRBD2 might be the D (5 bases). The CDR3 sequence is 15 residues long. Looked up from germline, CDR1 is LNHNV and CDR2 is YYDKDF (reference sequence). Trimming took off 0 bases at V and 9 bases at J, with 15 bases between the two ends. The CDR3 coding sequence is TGTGCCACCAGCAGAGACGCGACCCCGGGGAGTGAGCAGTTCTTC. Its protein product is CATSRDATPGSEQFF.

The chain joins TRBV6-1 to TRBJ1-1; D gene ambiguous. In germline, CDR1 is MNHNS, CDR2 SASEGT. Trimming left V 7 bases short and J 5 bases short, with 5 bases between. The CDR3 runs 10 residues. Here the CDR3 DNA reads TGTGCCAGCACCGGGACTGAAGCTTTCTTT. It encodes CASTGTEAFF.

To note about this clone: The same CDR3 can be traced to other DNA sequences in this sample. The chain uses TRBV30 and TRBJ1-1; a weak D match, TRBD1 (6 bases). Per germline, CDR1 GTSNPN and CDR2 SVGIG (reference sequence). V was trimmed by 5 bases and J by 5 bases, leaving 12 bases between them. There are 12 residues in the CDR3. This CDR3 reads CAWGGGRTEAFF. In nucleotides, the CDR3 is TGTGCCTGGGGAGGGGGGCGTACTGAAGCTTTCTTT. Complete variable domain (other parts from reference TRBV30 and TRBJ1-1): SQTIHQWPATLVQPVGSPLSLECTVEGTSNPNLYWYRQAAGRGLQLLFYSVGIGQISSEVPQNLSASRPQDRQFILSSKKLLLSDSGFYLCAWGGGRTEAFFGQGTRLTVV.

This chain connects TRBV25-1 to TRBJ1-1; TRBD1 agrees at 7 bases. Germline CDR1 reads MGHDK; CDR2 reads SYGVNS. The CDR3 spans 13 residues. With 6 bases clipped from V and 5 bases from J, the junction kept 6 bases outside the gene matches. The CDR3 DNA sequence: TGTGCCAGCAGAGAAGGGGGCGGAACTGAAGCTTTCTTT. This codes for CASREGGGTEAFF. The entire variable domain, with the rest obtained from reference TRBV25-1 and TRBJ1-1, is as follows: EADIYQTPRYLVIGTGKKITLECSQTMGHDKMYWYQQDPGMELHLIHYSYGVNSTEKGDLSSESTVSRIRTEHFPLTLESARPSHTSQYLCASREGGGTEAFFGQGTRLTVV.

A note on this clone: This same CDR3 is encoded by further DNA sequences in the sample. Written as DNA, the CDR3 is TGTGCCAGCAGCCTAGGACAGGGTAATCAGCCCCAGCATTTT. Encoded protein: CASSLGQGNQPQHF. The chain carries TRBV7-6 and TRBJ1-5, with 8 bases aligning to TRBD1. Unmatched junction bases numbered 4, after V lost 5 bases and J lost 4 bases. The CDR3 contains 14 residues. The V gene's germline CDR1 is SGHVS and CDR2 FNYEAQ.

The chain combines TRBV28 with TRBJ2-7, with 7 bases identical to TRBD1. Germline CDR1 and CDR2: MDHEN and SYDVKM. V lost 1 base, J lost 0 bases, and 6 bases stayed unmatched. CDR3 size: 16 residues. CDR3 loop: CASSLSGTENSYEQYF. The CDR3 region has the DNA TGTGCCAGCAGTTTATCCGGGACAGAGAACTCCTACGAGCAGTACTTC.

The CDR3 is CASSPRGLAGGSTDTQYF. CDR3 sequence (DNA): TGTGCCAGCAGCCCCCGGGGACTAGCGGGAGGGAGCACAGATACGCAGTATTTT. The chain recombines TRBV7-3 with TRBJ2-3; 16 bases fit TRBD2. This CDR3 is 18 amino acids long. The germline gives CDR1 SGHTA, CDR2 FQGTGA. Unmatched junction bases numbered 5, after V lost 5 bases and J lost 0 bases.

Points on this clone: The same CDR3 can be traced to other DNA sequences in this sample. The chain carries TRBV13 and TRBJ1-1, with 12 positions matching TRBD1. The V gene end was trimmed by 4 bases and the J gene end by 4 bases; junction bases not matched to a gene: 1. The CDR3 is made up of 14 amino acids. Germline CDR1 and CDR2: PRHDT and FYEKMQ (reference sequence). The CDR3 loop is CASSSGQGATEAFF. In DNA form, the CDR3 reads TGTGCCAGCAGCTCGGGACAGGGGGCCACTGAAGCTTTCTTT.

The chain links TRBV7-2 to TRBJ1-1; D is possibly TRBD1 (5 bases). The germline V and J ends were trimmed by 4 bases and 3 bases, with 24 bases remaining between them. CDR3 size: 18 residues. Germline V gene data show CDR1 as SGHTA and CDR2 as FQGNSA. The CDR3 sequence: CASSYPIGGVGADTEAFF. DNA for the CDR3: TGTGCCAGCAGCTATCCCATAGGTGGGGTTGGGGCGGACACTGAAGCTTTCTTT.